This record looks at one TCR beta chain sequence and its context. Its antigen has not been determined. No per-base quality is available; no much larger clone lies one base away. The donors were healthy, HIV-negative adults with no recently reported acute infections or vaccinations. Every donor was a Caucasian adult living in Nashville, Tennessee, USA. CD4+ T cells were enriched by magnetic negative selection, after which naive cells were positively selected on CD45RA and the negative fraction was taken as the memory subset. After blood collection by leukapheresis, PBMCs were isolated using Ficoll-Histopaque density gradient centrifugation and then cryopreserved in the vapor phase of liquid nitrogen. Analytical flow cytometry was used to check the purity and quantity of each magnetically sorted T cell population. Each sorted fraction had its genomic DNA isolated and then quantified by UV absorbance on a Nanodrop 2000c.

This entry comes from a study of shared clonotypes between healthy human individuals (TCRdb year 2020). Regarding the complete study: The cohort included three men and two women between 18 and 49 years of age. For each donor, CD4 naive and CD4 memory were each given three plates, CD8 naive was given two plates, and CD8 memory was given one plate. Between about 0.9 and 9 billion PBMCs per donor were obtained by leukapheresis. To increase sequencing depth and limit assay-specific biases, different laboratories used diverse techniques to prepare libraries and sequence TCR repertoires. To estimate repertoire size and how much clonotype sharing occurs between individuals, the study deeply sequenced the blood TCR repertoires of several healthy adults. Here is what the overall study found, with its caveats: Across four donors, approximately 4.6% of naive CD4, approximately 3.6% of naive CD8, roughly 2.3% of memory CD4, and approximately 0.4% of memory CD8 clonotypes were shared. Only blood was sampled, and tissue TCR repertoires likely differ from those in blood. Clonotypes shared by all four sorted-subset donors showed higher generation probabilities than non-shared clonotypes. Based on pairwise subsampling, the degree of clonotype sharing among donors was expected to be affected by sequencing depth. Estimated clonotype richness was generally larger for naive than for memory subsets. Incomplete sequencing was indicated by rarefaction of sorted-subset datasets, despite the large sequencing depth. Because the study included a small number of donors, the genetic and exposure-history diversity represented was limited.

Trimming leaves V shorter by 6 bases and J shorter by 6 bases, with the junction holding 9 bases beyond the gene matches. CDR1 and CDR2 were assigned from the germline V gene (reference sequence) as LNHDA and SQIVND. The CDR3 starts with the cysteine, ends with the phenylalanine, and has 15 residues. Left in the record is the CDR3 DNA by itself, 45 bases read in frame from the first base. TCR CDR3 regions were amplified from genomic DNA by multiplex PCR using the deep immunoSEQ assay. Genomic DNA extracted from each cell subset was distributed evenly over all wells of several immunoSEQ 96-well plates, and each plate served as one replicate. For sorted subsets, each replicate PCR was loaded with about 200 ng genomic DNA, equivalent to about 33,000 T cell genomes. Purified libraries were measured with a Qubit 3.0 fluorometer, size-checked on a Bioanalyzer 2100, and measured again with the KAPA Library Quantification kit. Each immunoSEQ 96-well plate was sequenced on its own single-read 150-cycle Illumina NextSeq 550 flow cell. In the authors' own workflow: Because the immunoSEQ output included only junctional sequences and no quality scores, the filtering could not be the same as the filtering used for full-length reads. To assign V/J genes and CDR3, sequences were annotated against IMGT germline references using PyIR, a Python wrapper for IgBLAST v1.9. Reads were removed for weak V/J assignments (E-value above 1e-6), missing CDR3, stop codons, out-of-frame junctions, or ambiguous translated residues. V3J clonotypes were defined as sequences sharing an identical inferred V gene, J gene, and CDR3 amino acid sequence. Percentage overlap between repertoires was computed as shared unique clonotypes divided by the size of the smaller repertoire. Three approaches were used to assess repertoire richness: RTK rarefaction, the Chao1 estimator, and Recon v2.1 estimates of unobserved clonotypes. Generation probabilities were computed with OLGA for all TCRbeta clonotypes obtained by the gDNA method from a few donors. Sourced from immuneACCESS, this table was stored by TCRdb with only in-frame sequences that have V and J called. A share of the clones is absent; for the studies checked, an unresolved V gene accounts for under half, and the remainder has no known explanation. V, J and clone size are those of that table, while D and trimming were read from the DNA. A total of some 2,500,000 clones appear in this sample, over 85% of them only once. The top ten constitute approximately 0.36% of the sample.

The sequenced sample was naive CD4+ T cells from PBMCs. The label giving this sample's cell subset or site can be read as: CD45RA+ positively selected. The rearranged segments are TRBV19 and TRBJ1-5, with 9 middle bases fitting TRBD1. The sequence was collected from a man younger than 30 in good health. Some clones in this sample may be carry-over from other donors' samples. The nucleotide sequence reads TGTGCCAGTAGAACAACCGGGACAGGGACTCAGCCCCAGCATTTT. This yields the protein CASRTTGTGTQPQHF.